Listed here are 31 T cell receptor beta chains from one sample, sequenced in a study of cytomegalovirus exposure and HLA in healthy donors. Amplification used 60 Vbeta primers and 13 Jbeta primers. This table comes from immunoSEQ multiplex PCR, and its TCRdb copy is limited to in-frame clones, with some not included. The table has 200,000 to 250,000 clones, around 77% seen once; the top ten hold nearly 3%. Material for sequencing was PBMCs. These receptors were taken from a woman aged 25 to 45 in good health and CMV-seronegative.

The chain employs TRBV29-1 and TRBJ1-3; TRBD1 might be the D (6 bases). In germline, CDR1 is SQVTM, CDR2 ANQGSEA. The CDR3 extends over 12 amino acids. V lost 7 bases and J lost 6, with 13 bases in between. The CDR3 region is CSGLDRLNTIYF. The CDR3 DNA follows: TGCAGCGGATTGGACAGATTAAACACCATATATTTT. Full variable domain (missing parts from reference TRBV29-1 and TRBJ1-3): SAVISQKPSRDICQRGTSLTIQCQVDSQVTMMFWYRQQPGQSLTLIATANQGSEATYESGFVIDKFPISRPNLTFSTLTVSNMSPEDSSIYLCSGLDRLNTIYFGEGSWLTVV.

The chain combines TRBV9 with TRBJ1-3, with D possibly being TRBD1 (5 bases). CDR1 is SGDLS and CDR2 is YYNGEE in the germline V gene. V dropped 5 bases and J dropped 5 bases, with 11 bases sitting between them. The CDR3 loop spans 13 amino acids. CDR3 region: CASRGGGRNTIYF. The CDR3 region has the DNA TGTGCCAGCAGGGGGGGTGGCCGAAACACCATATATTTT.

The gene calls are TRBV18 and TRBJ2-7; a possible D gene is TRBD2 (7 bases). Germline-derived CDR1 and CDR2 are KGHSH and LQKENI. V lost 3 bases and J lost 7, with 19 bases in between. The CDR3 length is 15 residues. The CDR3 DNA follows: TGTGCCAGCTCACCGACCGGGGGGCGCGATGGGGAGCAGTACTTC. It is translated as CASSPTGGRDGEQYF.

The chain links TRBV5-5 to TRBJ1-2, with D uncertain. Germline V gene lookup returns CDR1 SGHKS and CDR2 YYEKEE (reference sequence). The CDR3 has 13 residues. V lost 0 bases and J lost 2, with 5 bases in between. This chain's CDR3 is CASSLARNYGYTF. Written as DNA, the CDR3 is TGTGCCAGCAGCTTGGCCAGGAACTATGGCTACACCTTC.

The sample holds a few counts of this clone. The chain employs TRBV5-1 and TRBJ2-5; 7 bases align to TRBD1. The CDR3 runs to 14 residues. With V trimmed by 1 base and J by 4 bases, 4 bases remained unmatched. CDR1 and CDR2 from the germline V gene are SGHRS and YFSETQ. The CDR3: CASSLMGQRETQYF. CDR3 DNA sequence: TGCGCCAGCAGCTTGATGGGACAGAGAGAGACCCAGTACTTC. Based on the CDR3 plus reference TRBV5-1 and TRBJ2-5, the full variable domain is KAGVTQTPRYLIKTRGQQVTLSCSPISGHRSVSWYQQTPGQGLQFLFEYFSETQRNKGNFPGRFSGRQFSNSRSEMNVSTLELGDSALYLCASSLMGQRETQYFGPGTRLLVL.

V usage is TRBV5-4 and J usage is TRBJ2-5; 8 positions match TRBD2. Matching the DNA end better, TRBJ2-7 makes the J call doubtful. Germline V gene sequence: CDR1 SGHNT, CDR2 YYREEE (reference sequence). This CDR3 has 14 amino acids. CDR3: CASSLTSGSYEQYF. The CDR3 DNA reads as TGTGCCAGCAGCTTGACTAGCGGTTCCTACGAGCAGTACTTC.

This clone has a single count. J is TRBJ2-1 and V is TRBV28, with a weak D call TRBD2 (6 bases). V was shortened by 8 bases and J by 4 bases, with 21 bases between the two germline ends. The germline gives CDR1 MDHEN, CDR2 SYDVKM. The CDR3 length is 16 residues. CDR3 in DNA: TGTGCCAGCCGAGAGGGATTTGGCGGGACTTACAATGAGCAGTTCTTC. Protein: CASREGFGGTYNEQFF.

V gene TRBV10-3 combines with J gene TRBJ1-5, with D uncertain. There are 14 residues in the CDR3. Between the trimmed V and J ends, which lost 6 bases and 0 bases, there was a span of 9 bases. CDR1 is ENHRY and CDR2 is SYGVKD in the germline V gene. CDR3 nucleotides: TGTGCCATCAGCCAGATGAATAGCAATCAGCCCCAGCATTTT. Its translation is CAISQMNSNQPQHF.

This clone showed up just a few times. The chain employs TRBV29-1 and TRBJ2-7; no clear D gene. Per the germline V gene, CDR1 is SQVTM and CDR2 is ANQGSEA. Trimming removed 4 bases at V and 2 bases at J, with 6 bases between. CDR3 length: 11 residues. Here the CDR3 reads CSVVQAYEQYF. The CDR3 region has the DNA TGCAGCGTTGTGCAGGCCTACGAGCAGTACTTC.

V usage is TRBV9 and J usage is TRBJ2-1, with 8 bases fitting TRBD1. The CDR3 totals 16 residues. V shed 2 bases and J 2 bases; nucleotides not matched to a gene: 6. CDR1 and CDR2 (germline): SGDLS, YYNGEE. The CDR3 loop reads CASSVYWTGPYNEQFF. The CDR3 DNA is TGTGCCAGCAGCGTTTATTGGACAGGGCCCTACAATGAGCAGTTCTTC. The complete variable domain, with remaining parts taken from reference TRBV9 and TRBJ2-1, reads DSGVTQTPKHLITATGQRVTLRCSPRSGDLSVYWYQQSLDQGLQFLIQYYNGEERAKGNILERFSAQQFPDLHSELNLSSLELGDSALYFCASSVYWTGPYNEQFFGPGTRLTVL.

CDR3 protein: CSGGQGAKIDNEQFF. The CDR3 DNA reads as TGCAGCGGAGGACAGGGGGCAAAAATCGACAATGAGCAGTTCTTC. V gene TRBV29-1 combines with J gene TRBJ2-1; 11 bases are shared with TRBD1. V lost 7 bases, J lost 5 bases, and 10 bases stayed unmatched. The CDR3 has 15 amino acids. Germline assignment: CDR1 SQVTM and CDR2 ANQGSEA.

The V gene is TRBV10-3, the J gene TRBJ2-5; possibly TRBD2 for D (6 bases). V lost 0 bases to trimming and J lost 3 bases, with 14 bases between them. The germline CDR1 and CDR2 sequences are ENHRY and SYGVKD. The CDR3 has 16 residues. The CDR3, as DNA: TGTGCCATCAGTGAGTCTAAGGGTCGGAGGGAAGAGACCCAGTACTTC. Translating gives CAISESKGRREETQYF.

CDR3 in DNA: TGCGCCAGCAGCCAAGTTCAGCGGGGCACAGATACGCAGTATTTT. It encodes CASSQVQRGTDTQYF. The V and J genes are TRBV4-1 and TRBJ2-3; D is possibly TRBD2 (6 bases). This CDR3 spans 15 amino acids. From germline, CDR1 is MGHRA and CDR2 YSYEKL. The germline V and J ends were trimmed by 1 base and 1 base, with 9 bases remaining between them.

V usage is TRBV5-1 and J usage is TRBJ1-1, with no clear D. The CDR3 has 15 residues. CDR1 SGHRS and CDR2 YFSETQ come from the germline V gene. Trimming removed 2 bases from V and 0 bases from J, with 11 bases in between. CDR3 residues: CASSFGRALNTEAFF. The CDR3, as DNA: TGCGCCAGCAGCTTTGGGCGGGCCTTGAACACTGAAGCTTTCTTT.

The V call is TRBV30, the J call TRBJ2-5, with D possibly matching TRBD2 (6 bases). This CDR3 has 13 amino acids. V lost 7 bases to trimming and J lost 5 bases, with 17 bases between them. The germline gives CDR1 GTSNPN, CDR2 SVGIG (reference sequence). DNA of the CDR3: TGTGCCTTAGTGGGGGGAGTCGGGGAGACCCAGTACTTC. Its translation is CALVGGVGETQYF.

On this clone itself: The junction departs from the called germline gene at one end, perhaps through a read error. The chain links TRBV9 to TRBJ2-2; TRBD2 might be the D (5 bases). The V gene's germline CDR1 is SGDLS and CDR2 YYNGEE. The CDR3 consists of 15 residues. The CDR3 DNA is TGTGCCGGCAGCGTCATTTCCGGGGACACCGGGGAGCTGTTTTTT. Translating it yields CAGSVISGDTGELFF.

The chain carries TRBV9 and TRBJ1-1; 10 bases align to TRBD1. Trimming at V came to 3 bases and at J to 4 bases, leaving 6 bases not matched to a gene. CDR1 SGDLS and CDR2 YYNGEE come from the germline V gene. The CDR3 consists of 15 residues. This CDR3 is CASSEPRDRGTEAFF. The CDR3 DNA is TGTGCCAGCAGCGAGCCCCGGGACAGGGGCACTGAAGCTTTCTTT.

The J gene is TRBJ1-5, the V gene TRBV6-6; D is undetermined. The germline V gene encodes CDR1 MNHNY and CDR2 SVGAGI (reference sequence). The length of the CDR3 is 16 residues. The ends were cut back, 7 bases at V and 0 bases at J, with 16 bases in the middle. The CDR3, as DNA: TGTGCCAGCAAAGGCGGAGTTACCCATAGCAATCAGCCCCAGCATTTT. It yields the protein CASKGGVTHSNQPQHF.

The chain joins TRBV6-1 to TRBJ1-4; 7 positions match TRBD1. The CDR3 has 15 amino acids. The ends lost 1 base at V and 6 bases at J; junction bases unmatched: 5. Germline V gene sequence: CDR1 MNHNS, CDR2 SASEGT. The CDR3 nucleotides are TGTGCCAGCAGTGAAGAGGGACAGAGCTATGAAAAACTGTTTTTT. It is translated as CASSEEGQSYEKLFF.

This chain joins TRBV2 and TRBJ2-1, with a possible D match to TRBD2 (5 bases). Trimming took off 3 bases at V and 7 bases at J, with 13 bases between the two ends. Germline V lookup: CDR1 SNHLY, CDR2 FYNNEI. This CDR3 is 14 amino acids long. CDR3 protein: CASSEIASMNEQFF. The CDR3 region has the DNA TGTGCCAGCAGTGAGATAGCTAGCATGAATGAGCAGTTCTTC.

The rearrangement links TRBV2 to TRBJ2-7, with 11 nucleotides matching TRBD1. V shed 7 bases, J shed 2 bases, and the junction held 4 bases outside the gene matches. Per the germline V gene, CDR1 is SNHLY and CDR2 is FYNNEI. The CDR3 extends over 14 amino acids. CDR3 amino acids: CASNSGQGAYEQYF. The DNA for the CDR3 is TGTGCCAGCAATTCGGGACAGGGGGCCTACGAGCAGTACTTC.

About this clone itself: Other DNA sequences in the sample encode the same CDR3. The chain couples TRBV7-9 to TRBJ2-1; perhaps TRBD1 as D (5 bases). With 4 bases removed from V and 0 bases from J, the gap between germline ends came to 13 bases. This CDR3 region has 16 residues. Germline-derived CDR1 and CDR2 are SEHNR and FQNEAQ (reference sequence). CDR3 sequence (DNA): TGTGCCAGCAGCTCCGTAAACAGGAGCTCCTACAATGAGCAGTTCTTC. Its protein is CASSSVNRSSYNEQFF.

This clone was counted a single time. CDR3 bases: TGTGCCAGCAGCCAAGACGAGCCTCTCAATGAGCAGTTCTTC. Encoded protein: CASSQDEPLNEQFF. The chain is built from TRBV4-2 and TRBJ2-1; D ambiguous. Germline V gene lookup returns CDR1 LGHNA and CDR2 YNFKEQ. V lost 0 bases, J lost 6 bases, and 9 bases lay in between. This CDR3 contains 14 residues.

The chain joins TRBV19 to TRBJ2-7; TRBD1 matches at 7 bases. This CDR3 is 13 amino acids long. CDR1 is LNHDA and CDR2 is SQIVND in the germline V gene (reference sequence). V was pared by 5 bases and J by 6 bases, with 7 bases of the junction left unmatched. CDR3 bases: TGTGCCAGTAGTCCAGGACAGGTCTTCGAGCAGTACTTC. As protein: CASSPGQVFEQYF.

This chain connects TRBV27 to TRBJ2-7, with D possibly matching TRBD2 (6 bases). V lost 10 bases and J lost 2, with 18 bases in between. This CDR3 has 14 residues. Looked up from germline, CDR1 is MNHEY and CDR2 is SMNVEV (reference sequence). The CDR3 coding sequence is TGTGCCACCACCACCGGACTAAGAACCTACGAGCAGTACTTC. Its translation is CATTTGLRTYEQYF.

This sequence joins TRBV11-2 and TRBJ2-7, with D perhaps matching TRBD1 (6 bases). V was shortened by 5 bases and J by 3 bases, with 11 bases between the two germline ends. The CDR3 loop spans 13 amino acids. Looked up from germline, CDR1 is SGHAT and CDR2 is FQNNGV. CDR3 DNA: TGTGCCAGCAGCCTTGGACAGTTCTACGAGCAGTACTTC. The encoded protein is CASSLGQFYEQYF.

This clone has just one count. V and J are TRBV9 and TRBJ1-2, with TRBD1 matching 7 bases. Germline CDR1 SGDLS, CDR2 YYNGEE. The CDR3 is 14 residues long. The ends lost 1 base at V and 5 bases at J; junction bases unmatched: 5. CDR3 loop: CASSVPGGQYGYTF. As DNA, the CDR3 is TGTGCCAGCAGCGTACCAGGGGGACAGTATGGCTACACCTTC.

The rearrangement links TRBV19 to TRBJ2-3; no definite D call. Germline values: CDR1 LNHDA, CDR2 SQIVND (reference sequence). This CDR3 comprises 15 residues. The ends were cut back, 1 base at V and 1 base at J, with 9 bases in the middle. CDR3 protein: CASSIVGSGTDTQYF. DNA of the CDR3: TGTGCCAGTAGTATAGTTGGTAGTGGCACAGATACGCAGTATTTT.

This chain joins TRBV12-5 and TRBJ1-4; tentative D call: TRBD1 (6 bases). The length of the CDR3 is 20 residues. V was cut by 0 bases and J by 1 base, with 21 bases left in between. The germline V gene encodes CDR1 LGHNT and CDR2 FRNRAP. The CDR3 loop is CASGLVPTGGLVRTNEKLFF. The CDR3 DNA follows: TGTGCTAGTGGTTTGGTCCCGACGGGGGGGCTAGTAAGAACTAATGAAAAACTGTTTTTT.

This clone has a handful of counts. This chain joins TRBV30 and TRBJ1-2, with D possibly matching TRBD1 (6 bases). Germline-derived CDR1 and CDR2 are GTSNPN and SVGIG (reference sequence). The CDR3 contains 14 residues. Between the trimmed V and J ends, which lost 4 bases and 3 bases, there was a span of 15 bases. In nucleotides, the CDR3 is TGTGCCTGGATTTTACAGGGATTCTACTATGGCTACACCTTC. Its translation is CAWILQGFYYGYTF.

The CDR3 sequence: CASNLAVHYNEQFF. CDR3 in DNA: TGTGCCAGCAACCTAGCAGTACACTACAATGAGCAGTTCTTC. This chain joins TRBV28 and TRBJ2-1, with D possibly TRBD2 on 5 matching bases. The CDR3 runs to 14 residues. Between the trimmed V and J ends, which lost 7 bases and 3 bases, there was a span of 13 bases. Germline V gene data show CDR1 as MDHEN and CDR2 as SYDVKM.